This T cell receptor (beta chain) was documented in a study of T cell responses to AZD1222 COVID-19 vaccine (dated by TCRdb to about 2021). The study in broad terms: A total of 230 to 250 trial participants underwent TCR sequencing, of whom about 200 received two doses of AZD1222 and some 26 received two doses of the MenACWY control vaccine. Enrollment into the trials was organized by age into subgroups of 18-55, 56-69 and 70-plus years, and those subgroups contained roughly 150, 30 and 60 TCR-sequenced participants, respectively.

The time point label on this specimen signifies: about 28 days (+/-7) after the second vaccine dose. AZD1222 recipients given second doses at about 4 weeks or at about 12 weeks were pooled, since spike-specific TCR depth and breadth were not found to differ between the two schedules. Vaccinee samples were obtained from the UK trials COV001 and COV002, which included a single-blind randomized controlled phase 2/3 trial of AZD1222 (ChAdOx1 nCoV-19) in healthy adults. For TCRbeta chain sequencing, PBMC samples from trial participants were taken at day 0 and at day 28 after the second dose. Beyond this particular receptor, the publication reports: After two AZD1222 doses, spike-specific TCR breadth and depth were significantly higher than at day 0 and than in MenACWY recipients. The whole spike protein was spanned by vaccine-associated CD4 TCRs, and dominant responses were seen in regions 160-218 and 743-854. Nearly half of unique spike-specific TCRs reportedly recognized epitopes outside regions mutated in the B.1.351 and B.1.1.7 variants. Participants were mostly white British and included more females than males, and it was suggested by the authors that clonal diversity may have been underestimated. Because no samples from the day 14 peak response were available, repertoires could be characterized only after the peak T cell response. The 56-69-year group was small, and its depth increase did not reach significance, likely because of low power. Conclusions about previously exposed vaccinees were limited because only six AZD1222 recipients were SARS-CoV-2 seropositive at baseline.

The CDR3 regions of human TCRbeta chains were analyzed by immunosequencing. On the study's bioinformatics: TCRs in the repertoires were matched against a reference library of SARS-CoV-2-specific TCRs that had been generated with the MIRA antigen-specificity platform. Breadth was defined as the fraction of unique TCRs that were SARS-CoV-2-associated, and depth was defined as the fraction of total T cells that were SARS-CoV-2-associated. Each spike-specific TCR was assigned to its reactive spike region and to a CD4 or CD8 class using the MIRA data. Log10-transformed breadth and depth values were compared by one-way ANOVA with Sidak's multiple comparisons tests. TCRdb mirrors the immuneACCESS table, restricted to in-frame sequences. Some clones are absent from its copies; in checked studies, under half trace to an unresolved V gene, and the reason for the others is unknown. That table is the source of V, J and clone size, and D and trimming were worked out from the DNA. The sample yields about 110,000 clones; 70% to 90% were counted once. The ten largest account for about 5% of the sample.

Comment on this clone: The specificity of this receptor is unknown. Base qualities were left out, and no much larger clone turns up one base away.

Here the sequenced sample was peripheral blood, taken 28 days after the second AZD1222 dose. The TCR originated in an adult who received the AZD1222 COVID-19 vaccine.

The nucleotide sequence is TGTGCCAGCACCCCGGGACTAGCGGGGGGGCCGGGCACCGGGGAGCTGTTTTTT. It codes for CASTPGLAGGPGTGELFF. The receptor chain draws on TRBV7-6 and TRBJ2-2, and 16 bases in between align with TRBD2. CDR1 and CDR2 are read off the germline V gene as SGHVS and FNYEAQ. Here V drops 7 bases and J drops 4 bases, and the junction holds 9 bases not matched to any gene. From the cysteine through the phenylalanine, the CDR3 covers 18 amino acids. CDR3 DNA only is kept here, 54 bases in frame from base 1.